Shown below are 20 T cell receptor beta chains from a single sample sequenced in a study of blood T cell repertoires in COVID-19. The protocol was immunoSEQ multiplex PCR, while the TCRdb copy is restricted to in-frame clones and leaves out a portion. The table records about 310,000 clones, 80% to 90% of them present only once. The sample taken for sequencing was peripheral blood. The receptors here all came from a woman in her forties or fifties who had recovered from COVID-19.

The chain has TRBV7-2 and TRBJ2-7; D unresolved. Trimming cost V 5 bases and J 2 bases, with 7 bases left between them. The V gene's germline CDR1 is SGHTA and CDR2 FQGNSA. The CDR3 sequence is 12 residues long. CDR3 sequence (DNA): TGTGCCAGCAGCGCCCGGGCCTACGAGCAGTACTTC. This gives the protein CASSARAYEQYF.

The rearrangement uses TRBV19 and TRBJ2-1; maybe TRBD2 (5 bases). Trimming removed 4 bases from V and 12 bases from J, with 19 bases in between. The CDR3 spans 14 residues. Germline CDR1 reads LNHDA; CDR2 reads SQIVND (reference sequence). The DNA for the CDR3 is TGTGCCAGTAGTAACAAACCGGACTCCCCCGGGCAGTTCTTC. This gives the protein CASSNKPDSPGQFF.

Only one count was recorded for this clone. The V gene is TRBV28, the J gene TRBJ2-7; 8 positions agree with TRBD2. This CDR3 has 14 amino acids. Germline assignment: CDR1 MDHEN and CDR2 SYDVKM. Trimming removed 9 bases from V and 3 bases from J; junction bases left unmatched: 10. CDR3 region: CARPSRRGDYEQYF. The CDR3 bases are TGTGCCAGGCCCTCCCGGCGGGGGGACTACGAGCAGTACTTC.

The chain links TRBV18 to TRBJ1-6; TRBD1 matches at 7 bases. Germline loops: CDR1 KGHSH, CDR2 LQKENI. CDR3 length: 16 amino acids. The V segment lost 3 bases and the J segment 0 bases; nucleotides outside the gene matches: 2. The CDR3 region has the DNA TGTGCCAGCTCACCCGGGACAGACTCCTATAATTCACCCCTCCACTTT. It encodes CASSPGTDSYNSPLHF.

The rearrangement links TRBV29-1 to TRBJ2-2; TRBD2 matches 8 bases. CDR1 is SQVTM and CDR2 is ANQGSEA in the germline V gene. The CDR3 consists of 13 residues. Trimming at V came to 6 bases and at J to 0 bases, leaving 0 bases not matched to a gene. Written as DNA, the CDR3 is TGCAGCGTGGGACTAGCGAACACCGGGGAGCTGTTTTTT. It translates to CSVGLANTGELFF.

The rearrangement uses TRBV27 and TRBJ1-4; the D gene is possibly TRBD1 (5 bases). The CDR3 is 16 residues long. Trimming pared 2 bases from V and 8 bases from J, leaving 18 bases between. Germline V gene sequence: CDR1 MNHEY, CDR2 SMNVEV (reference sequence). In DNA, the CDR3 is TGTGCCAGCAGTTTAAGTACGTTGGGACGGGGGGAAAAACTGTTTTTT. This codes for CASSLSTLGRGEKLFF.

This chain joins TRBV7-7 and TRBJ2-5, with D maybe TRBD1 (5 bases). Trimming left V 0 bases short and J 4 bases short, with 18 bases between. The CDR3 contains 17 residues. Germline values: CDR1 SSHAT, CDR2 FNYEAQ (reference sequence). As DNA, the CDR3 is TGTGCCAGCAGCTTAGCAGTAGGCGACACCCAGGGAGAGACCCAGTACTTC. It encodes CASSLAVGDTQGETQYF.

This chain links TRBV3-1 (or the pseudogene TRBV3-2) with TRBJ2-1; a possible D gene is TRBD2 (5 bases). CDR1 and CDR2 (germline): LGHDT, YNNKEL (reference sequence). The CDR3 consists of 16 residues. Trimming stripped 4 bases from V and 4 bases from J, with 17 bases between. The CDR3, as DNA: TGTGCCAGCAGCCCTCAGCGGACTTTATTATACAATGAGCAGTTCTTC. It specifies CASSPQRTLLYNEQFF.

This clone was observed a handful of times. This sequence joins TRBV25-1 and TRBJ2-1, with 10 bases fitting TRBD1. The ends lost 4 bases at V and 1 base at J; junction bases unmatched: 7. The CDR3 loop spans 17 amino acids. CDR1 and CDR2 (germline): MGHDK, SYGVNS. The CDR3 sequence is CASSGTGTGVSYNEQFF. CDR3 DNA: TGTGCCAGCAGTGGAACCGGGACAGGGGTTTCCTACAATGAGCAGTTCTTC.

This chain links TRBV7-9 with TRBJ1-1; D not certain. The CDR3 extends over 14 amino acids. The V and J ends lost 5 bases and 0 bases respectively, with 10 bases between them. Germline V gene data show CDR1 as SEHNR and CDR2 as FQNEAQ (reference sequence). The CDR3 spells CASSISQVNTEAFF. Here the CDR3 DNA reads TGTGCCAGCAGCATCTCCCAGGTGAACACTGAAGCTTTCTTT.

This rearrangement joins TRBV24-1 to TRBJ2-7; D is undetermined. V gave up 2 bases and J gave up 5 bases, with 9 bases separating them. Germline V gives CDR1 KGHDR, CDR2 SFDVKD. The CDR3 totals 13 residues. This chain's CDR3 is CATSDYPSDEQYF. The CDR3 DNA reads TGTGCCACCAGTGATTATCCGTCCGACGAGCAGTACTTC.

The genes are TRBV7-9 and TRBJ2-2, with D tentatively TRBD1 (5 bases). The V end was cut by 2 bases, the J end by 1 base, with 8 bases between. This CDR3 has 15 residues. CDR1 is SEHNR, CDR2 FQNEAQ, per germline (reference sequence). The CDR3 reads CASSLWQGNTGELFF. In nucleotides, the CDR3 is TGTGCCAGCAGCTTATGGCAGGGGAACACCGGGGAGCTGTTTTTT.

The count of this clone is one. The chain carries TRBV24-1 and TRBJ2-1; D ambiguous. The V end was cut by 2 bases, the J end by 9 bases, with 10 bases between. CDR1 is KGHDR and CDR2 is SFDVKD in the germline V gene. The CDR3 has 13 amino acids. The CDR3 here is CATSDSPAVEQFF. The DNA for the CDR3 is TGTGCCACCAGTGATTCCCCGGCGGTTGAGCAGTTCTTC.

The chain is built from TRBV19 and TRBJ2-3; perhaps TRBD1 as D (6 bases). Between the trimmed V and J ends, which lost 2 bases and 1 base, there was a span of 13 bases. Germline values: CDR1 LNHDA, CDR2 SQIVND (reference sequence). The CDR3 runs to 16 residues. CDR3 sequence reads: CASSIPARGGTDTQYF. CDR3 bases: TGTGCCAGTAGTATACCCGCCAGGGGCGGCACAGATACGCAGTATTTT. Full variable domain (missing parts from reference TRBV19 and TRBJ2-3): DGGITQSPKYLFRKEGQNVTLSCEQNLNHDAMYWYRQDPGQGLRLIYYSQIVNDFQKGDIAEGYSVSREKKESFPLTVTSAQKNPTAFYLCASSIPARGGTDTQYFGPGTRLTVL.

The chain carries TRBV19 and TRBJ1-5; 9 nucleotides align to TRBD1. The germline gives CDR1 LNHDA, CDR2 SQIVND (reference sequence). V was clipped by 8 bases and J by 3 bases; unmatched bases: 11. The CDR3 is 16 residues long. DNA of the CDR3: TGTGCCAGTCGCAATACGGGACAGGGAAACAATCAGCCCCAGCATTTT. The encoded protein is CASRNTGQGNNQPQHF.

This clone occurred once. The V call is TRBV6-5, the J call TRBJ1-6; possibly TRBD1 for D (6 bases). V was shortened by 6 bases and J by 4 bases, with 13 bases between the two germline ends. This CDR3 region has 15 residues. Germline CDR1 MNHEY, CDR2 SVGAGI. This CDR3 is CASRPDRLYNSPLHF. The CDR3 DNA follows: TGTGCCAGCAGACCGGACAGACTTTATAATTCACCCCTCCACTTT.

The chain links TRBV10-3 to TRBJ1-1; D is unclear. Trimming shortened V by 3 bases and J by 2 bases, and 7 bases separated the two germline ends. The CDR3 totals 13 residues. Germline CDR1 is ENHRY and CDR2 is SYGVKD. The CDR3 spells CAISDGVNTEAFF. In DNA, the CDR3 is TGTGCCATCAGTGACGGGGTTAACACTGAAGCTTTCTTT.

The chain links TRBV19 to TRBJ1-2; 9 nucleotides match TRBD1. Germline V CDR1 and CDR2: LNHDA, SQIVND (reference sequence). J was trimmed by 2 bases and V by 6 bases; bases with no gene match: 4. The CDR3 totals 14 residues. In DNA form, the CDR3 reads TGTGCCAGTAGGGGGACAGGGAGAAACTATGGCTACACCTTC. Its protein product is CASRGTGRNYGYTF.

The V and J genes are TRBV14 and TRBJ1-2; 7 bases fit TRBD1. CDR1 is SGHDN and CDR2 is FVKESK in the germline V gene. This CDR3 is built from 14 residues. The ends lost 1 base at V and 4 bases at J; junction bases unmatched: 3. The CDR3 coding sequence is TGTGCCAGCAGCCAAGCGACAGGGCCCTATGGCTACACCTTC. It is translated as CASSQATGPYGYTF.

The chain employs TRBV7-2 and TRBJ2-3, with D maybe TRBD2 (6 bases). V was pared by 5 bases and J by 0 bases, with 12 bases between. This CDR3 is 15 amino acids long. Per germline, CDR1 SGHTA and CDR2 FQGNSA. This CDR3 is CASSLNGGSTDTQYF. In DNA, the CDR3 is TGTGCCAGCAGCCTCAACGGGGGTAGCACAGATACGCAGTATTTT.